The present TCR beta chain was sequenced within a study of T cell responses to AZD1222 COVID-19 vaccine. The V end was cut by 5 bases, the J end by 2 bases, with 10 bases between. Germline CDR1 and CDR2: MDHEN and SYDVKM. The CDR3 extends over 14 amino acids. Using immunoSEQ multiplex PCR, the repertoire was profiled, and TCRdb retains in-frame clones only, with some absent. The table records under 150,000 clones, about nine tenths of them present only once. Regarding the study as a whole: Unmutated variant regions reportedly attract nearly half of all spike-specific TCRs.

On this clone: Its antigen is as yet unknown.

The clonotype comes from an adult in good health. J is TRBJ2-1 and V is TRBV28, with D possibly being TRBD1 (6 bases). The sample here was peripheral blood, taken on day 0 of AZD1222 vaccination. CDR3 sequence reads: CASSEDSPYNEQFF. As DNA, the CDR3 is TGTGCCAGCAGTGAGGACAGCCCCTACAATGAGCAGTTCTTC. The full variable domain, in which reference TRBV28 and TRBJ2-1 provide the parts outside the CDR3, is DVKVTQSSRYLVKRTGEKVFLECVQDMDHENMFWYRQDPGLGLRLIYFSYDVKMKEKGDIPEGYSVSREKKERFSLILESASTNQTSMYLCASSEDSPYNEQFFGPGTRLTVL.